One and the same sample provided the 2 T cell receptor beta chains below, sequenced in a study of control samples from healthy donors and cancer patients. Libraries were prepared by immunoSEQ multiplex PCR; TCRdb keeps only in-frame clonotypes and omits some of them. This sample has about 130,000 clones, with 85% to 95% found just once. The material sequenced was PBMCs. The receptors here all came from a man in his sixties with colorectal cancer.

This chain joins TRBV6-5 and TRBJ2-7; a weak D match, TRBD1 (5 bases). Germline CDR1 MNHEY, CDR2 SVGAGI. V dropped 5 bases and J dropped 4 bases, with 15 bases sitting between them. The CDR3 sequence is 14 residues long. The CDR3 loop is CASSPRTRLYEQYF. The CDR3 DNA reads as TGTGCCAGCAGTCCCCGGACACGCCTATACGAGCAGTACTTC.

The chain couples TRBV19 to TRBJ2-5; TRBD1 agrees at 7 bases. V lost 6 bases and J lost 4; bases outside the gene matches: 8. This CDR3 has 14 amino acids. Germline CDR1 and CDR2: LNHDA and SQIVND (reference sequence). CDR3 nucleotides: TGTGCCAGTAGCCATGGACAGGCGGGAGAGACCCAGTACTTC. Protein product: CASSHGQAGETQYF.